The rows below give T cell receptor beta chains drawn from one sample of a study of molecular identifiers for immune sequencing clone quantification. Each CDR3 protein is one row after TCRdb ran MiXCR on the PCR reads. The sample includes about 35,000 distinct CDR3 sequences, around 18% of them seen just once. Sequencing input: naive CD8+ T cells from blood, with Jurkat cell RNA spiked in. The receptors come from a human donor in good health. Some libraries in this study had Jurkat cell RNA spiked in. The CDR3 runs from the conserved cysteine through the conserved F or W. The D gene is left open where the match is weak. Not all rows give a size; the values are once, few, many and, for expanded clones, a class.

j_call: TRBJ2-6; d_call: -; v_call: TRBV12-3/TRBV12-4; clone_size: many; cdr3_nt: TGTGCGTCAGAGGTTGTGGCTGGGGCCAACGTCCTGACTTTC; cdr3_aa: CASEVVAGANVLTF
j_call: TRBJ2-7; d_call: TRBD2; v_call: TRBV14; clone_size: -; cdr3_nt: TGTGCCAGCAGCCCCTCCGGGACTAACTACGAGCAGTACTTC; cdr3_aa: CASSPSGTNYEQYF
j_call: TRBJ2-5; d_call: -; v_call: TRBV7-9; clone_size: many; cdr3_nt: TGTGCCAGCAGCCCCCCCCCAGAGACCCAGTACTTC; cdr3_aa: CASSPPPETQYF
j_call: TRBJ1-5; d_call: -; v_call: TRBV7-8; clone_size: -; cdr3_nt: TGTGCCAGCAGCTTAGAGAGAGGACCTCGGACCCAGCATTTT; cdr3_aa: CASSLERGPRTQHF
j_call: TRBJ2-7; d_call: TRBD1; v_call: TRBV29-1; clone_size: many; cdr3_nt: TGCAGCGTTTCGACAGGGCCTTCCTACGAGCAGTACTTC; cdr3_aa: CSVSTGPSYEQYF
j_call: TRBJ2-3; d_call: TRBD2; v_call: TRBV27; clone_size: many; cdr3_nt: TGTGCCAGCAGTTTTGCTAGCGGGATCACAGATACGCAGTATTTT; cdr3_aa: CASSFASGITDTQYF
j_call: TRBJ2-1; d_call: -; v_call: TRBV6-2/TRBV6-3; clone_size: many; cdr3_nt: TGTGCCAGCAGCCTCGGACTATCACTATACAATGAGCAGTTCTTC; cdr3_aa: CASSLGLSLYNEQFF
j_call: TRBJ2-7; d_call: -; v_call: TRBV15; clone_size: many; cdr3_nt: TGTGCCACCGGGGGGACCGACTCCTACGAGCAGTACTTC; cdr3_aa: CATGGTDSYEQYF
j_call: TRBJ1-5; d_call: -; v_call: TRBV7-8; clone_size: many; cdr3_nt: TGTGCCAGCAGCTTAGTCGGAAGCAATCAGCCCCAGCATTTT; cdr3_aa: CASSLVGSNQPQHF
j_call: TRBJ2-7; d_call: -; v_call: TRBV29-1; clone_size: many; cdr3_nt: TGCAGCGTTGAGTACAGACCCTACGAGCAGTACTTC; cdr3_aa: CSVEYRPYEQYF
j_call: TRBJ2-7; d_call: -; v_call: TRBV6-5; clone_size: many; cdr3_nt: TGTGCCAGCAGTCCCCTCTCAGGGAACGACTACGAGCAGTACTTC; cdr3_aa: CASSPLSGNDYEQYF
j_call: TRBJ2-1; d_call: -; v_call: TRBV20-1; clone_size: medium-sized; cdr3_nt: TGCAGTGCTAGCCGTCCAGACTCCTACAATGAGCAGTTCTTC; cdr3_aa: CSASRPDSYNEQFF
j_call: TRBJ2-3; d_call: -; v_call: TRBV13; clone_size: -; cdr3_nt: TGTGCCAGCAGTATCAGGGAGGGCACAGATACGCAGTATTTT; cdr3_aa: CASSIREGTDTQYF
j_call: TRBJ2-1; d_call: TRBD2; v_call: TRBV13; clone_size: few; cdr3_nt: TGTGCCAGCAGCTTAGCCTCGCTAGCGGGAGGCAATGAGCAGTTCTTC; cdr3_aa: CASSLASLAGGNEQFF
j_call: TRBJ2-7; d_call: TRBD2; v_call: TRBV2; clone_size: few; cdr3_nt: TGTGCCAGCAGGGAGATCGGGACTAGCGGGACCGAGCAGTACTTC; cdr3_aa: CASREIGTSGTEQYF
j_call: TRBJ2-7; d_call: -; v_call: TRBV28; clone_size: many; cdr3_nt: TGTGCCAGCAGTCCGGCTGTAGCGCCAACCTACGAGCAGTACTTC; cdr3_aa: CASSPAVAPTYEQYF
j_call: TRBJ1-1; d_call: -; v_call: TRBV7-6; clone_size: -; cdr3_nt: TGTGCCAGCAGCTTTAATGGATACGCTGAAGCTTTCTTT; cdr3_aa: CASSFNGYAEAFF
j_call: TRBJ2-3; d_call: TRBD2; v_call: TRBV5-1; clone_size: many; cdr3_nt: TGCGCCAGCAGCTTTGGGACACTAGCGGGAGTTCCAGATACGCAGTATTTT; cdr3_aa: CASSFGTLAGVPDTQYF
j_call: TRBJ1-5; d_call: -; v_call: TRBV7-4; clone_size: -; cdr3_nt: TGTGCCAGCAGCTTATTGGGGGGGGCAATAGATCAGCCCCAGCATTTT; cdr3_aa: CASSLLGGAIDQPQHF
j_call: TRBJ2-7; d_call: -; v_call: TRBV12-3/TRBV12-4; clone_size: many; cdr3_nt: TGTGCCAGCAGCCCCGGGGGAGGGGGCTTATACGAGCAGTACTTC; cdr3_aa: CASSPGGGGLYEQYF
j_call: TRBJ2-7; d_call: -; v_call: TRBV11-2; clone_size: many; cdr3_nt: TGTGCCAGCAGCTTTTCTGGGACAACCGAGCAGTACTTC; cdr3_aa: CASSFSGTTEQYF
j_call: TRBJ2-3; d_call: -; v_call: TRBV9; clone_size: few; cdr3_nt: TGTGCCAGCAGCGTAGGAGGTAGCAGAGGCACAGATACGCAGTATTTT; cdr3_aa: CASSVGGSRGTDTQYF
j_call: TRBJ2-7; d_call: TRBD1; v_call: TRBV6-6; clone_size: many; cdr3_nt: TGTGCCAGCAGTTACGGGACAGGGTCCGAGCAGTACTTC; cdr3_aa: CASSYGTGSEQYF
j_call: TRBJ2-3; d_call: TRBD2; v_call: TRBV28; clone_size: -; cdr3_nt: TGTGCCAGCAGTTTTGTTAGCGGGGCAGATACGCAGTATTTT; cdr3_aa: CASSFVSGADTQYF
j_call: TRBJ2-2; d_call: -; v_call: TRBV6-2/TRBV6-3; clone_size: medium-sized; cdr3_nt: TGTGCCAGCAGTTACCCCGGGGAGCTGTTTTTT; cdr3_aa: CASSYPGELFF
j_call: TRBJ2-3; d_call: -; v_call: TRBV20-1; clone_size: many; cdr3_nt: TGCAGTGCTCCCCCGGGCACAGATACGCAGTATTTT; cdr3_aa: CSAPPGTDTQYF
j_call: TRBJ1-4; d_call: -; v_call: TRBV23-1; clone_size: -; cdr3_nt: TGCGCCAGCGGACAAGGGGGAGTTTGGGAAAAACTGTTTTTT; cdr3_aa: CASGQGGVWEKLFF
j_call: TRBJ2-7; d_call: TRBD1; v_call: TRBV4-1; clone_size: medium-sized; cdr3_nt: TGCGCCAGCAGCTCCGGGACAGGGAGTTACGAGCAGTACTTC; cdr3_aa: CASSSGTGSYEQYF